This is a list of T cell receptor beta chains from one sample in a study of shared clonotypes between healthy human individuals. Here immunoSEQ multiplex PCR was the method, and the copy in TCRdb shows in-frame clones only, minus some. The data contain about 1.4 million clones, about 96% of them singletons. The sample taken for sequencing was naive CD4+ T cells sorted from blood. The receptors derive from a man younger than 45 in good health. Both conserved end residues are trimmed from each CDR3. Fields, in order: J gene, clone size, V gene, CDR3 protein. Clone size is not always given. Where it is, it says once, few, many or a class for expanded clones.

j_gene: TRBJ2-6; abundance: NA; v_gene: TRBV18; CDR3aa: ASSPRTMISSGANVLT
j_gene: TRBJ2-5; abundance: NA; v_gene: TRBV18; CDR3aa: ASSPPAGSTQY
j_gene: TRBJ2-7; abundance: NA; v_gene: TRBV4-1; CDR3aa: ASSQVYRGPSYEQY
j_gene: TRBJ1-1; abundance: NA; v_gene: TRBV5-4; CDR3aa: ASSLWSGTEAF
j_gene: TRBJ2-5; abundance: NA; v_gene: TRBV23-1; CDR3aa: ASSQKGVQETQY
j_gene: TRBJ2-5; abundance: NA; v_gene: TRBV19; CDR3aa: ASSNSGGRDTQY
j_gene: TRBJ1-3; abundance: NA; v_gene: TRBV19; CDR3aa: ASTYWSGNTIY
j_gene: TRBJ2-7; abundance: NA; v_gene: TRBV5-1; CDR3aa: ASSLASVVLTYEQY
j_gene: TRBJ1-1; abundance: NA; v_gene: TRBV5-1; CDR3aa: ASSPGLRGEAF
j_gene: TRBJ1-2; abundance: few; v_gene: TRBV6-4; CDR3aa: ASSDWAANYGYT
j_gene: TRBJ1-2; abundance: NA; v_gene: TRBV6-5; CDR3aa: ASSSQTFYGYT
j_gene: TRBJ2-7; abundance: NA; v_gene: TRBV10-1; CDR3aa: ASRETNVYEQY
j_gene: TRBJ2-7; abundance: NA; v_gene: TRBV9; CDR3aa: ASSVGRISYEQY
j_gene: TRBJ2-5; abundance: NA; v_gene: TRBV18; CDR3aa: ASSPAAVGGETQY
j_gene: TRBJ1-1; abundance: NA; v_gene: TRBV10-3; CDR3aa: AISGRGAEAF
j_gene: TRBJ2-3; abundance: NA; v_gene: TRBV9; CDR3aa: ASSVAGGTSTDTQY
j_gene: TRBJ2-7; abundance: NA; v_gene: TRBV11-2; CDR3aa: ASSSITTRGYEQY
j_gene: TRBJ2-2; abundance: NA; v_gene: TRBV28; CDR3aa: ASSPGTADTGELF
j_gene: TRBJ2-5; abundance: NA; v_gene: TRBV4-1; CDR3aa: ASSGTGPGPRETQY
j_gene: TRBJ1-2; abundance: NA; v_gene: TRBV27; CDR3aa: ASSLNGQVVNYGYT
j_gene: TRBJ2-5; abundance: NA; v_gene: TRBV4-1; CDR3aa: ASSQDGTGQETQY
j_gene: TRBJ2-7; abundance: NA; v_gene: TRBV27; CDR3aa: ATLTLAGGTYEQY
j_gene: TRBJ2-7; abundance: NA; v_gene: TRBV5-6; CDR3aa: ASSLTSSYEQY
j_gene: TRBJ2-3; abundance: NA; v_gene: TRBV18; CDR3aa: ASSPQAETSGRLDTQY
j_gene: TRBJ2-7; abundance: NA; v_gene: TRBV6-1; CDR3aa: ASRGGQGFDEQY
j_gene: TRBJ1-5; abundance: NA; v_gene: TRBV6-1; CDR3aa: ASTNPLGGNQPQH
j_gene: TRBJ1-4; abundance: NA; v_gene: TRBV28; CDR3aa: ASSTPSLNEKLF
j_gene: TRBJ2-3; abundance: NA; v_gene: TRBV5-5; CDR3aa: ASSPTRTLTDTQY
j_gene: TRBJ2-7; abundance: NA; v_gene: TRBV27; CDR3aa: ASSLGWAGYEQY